This is a list of T cell receptor beta chains from one sample in a study of beta chain features in type 1 diabetes. The protocol was immunoSEQ multiplex PCR, while the TCRdb copy is restricted to in-frame clones and leaves out a portion. The sample includes just over 150,000 clones, around 10% of them seen just once. Sequences were obtained from central memory CD4+ T cells from blood. The receptors originated from a man aged 18 to 30 in good health. Both conserved end residues are part of each CDR3. Fields, in order: V gene, CDR3 protein.

>TRBV7-2
CASSPKTRQETQYF
>TRBV5-1
CASNQTGEAFF
>TRBV4-2
CASSQERRPKETQYF
>TRBV28
CASSFRGARGYTF
>TRBV18
CASSPFSGEGETQYF
>TRBV5-1
CASSSLTSGGLDTQYF
>TRBV15
CATSKQGGNTEAFF
>TRBV28
CASRLWGQGAQPQHF
>TRBV5-1
CASSVVMNTEAFF
>TRBV7-3
CASSSRGGDFAYNEQFF
>TRBV5-1
CASSPRTSGRGTDTQYF
>TRBV29-1
CSVLAGGADTQYF
>TRBV25-1
CASSGDEARSVYEQYF
>TRBV2
CASSVDRGWADTQYF
>TRBV18
CASSDRDRGYTF
>TRBV9
CASSHSPGQGYEQYF
>TRBV5-1
CASSPALRGTSGGARETQYF
>TRBV9
CASSAPGTEETQYF
>TRBV2
CASSSLAGGGDTQYF
>TRBV29-1
CSVAGTSGMQFF
>TRBV15
CATSRGETKRGYGYTF
>TRBV5-1
CASSLSNAGGYNEQFF
>TRBV5-1
CASSFGGPGPSSYEQYF
>TRBV7-8
CASSLRREGQYF
>TRBV4-3
CASSQAWTGNTEAFF
>TRBV27
CASSLGGGRYEQYF
>TRBV5-4
CASSWDRGIETQYF
>TRBV5-1
CASSLQGPNSYNEQFF
>TRBV30
CAWHRRGAFNEQFF
>TRBV18
CASSPEGGDITDTQYF
>TRBV5-4
CASSAGPSSGANVLTF
>TRBV28
CASSLSDRLYNEQFF
>TRBV2
CASSMRQGHGTQYF
>TRBV7-7
CASSMDLNTEAFF
>TRBV29-1
CSAGGGAGTDTQYF
>TRBV30
CAWSRGGGQYF
>TRBV5-1
CASSLEGVRYGYTF
>TRBV4-2
CASSQDSGRGEQFF
>TRBV7-9
CASSVSGSNEQFF
>TRBV5-6
CASSMAQGQAYEQYF
>TRBV7-2
CASSLRAGENYGYTF
>TRBV7-2
CASSALRDTQYF
>TRBV28
CASSFSLQLYGYTF
>TRBV7-9
CASSWDRGIGYTF
>TRBV28
CASSPARWDRGSLAKNIQYF
>TRBV4-2
CASSQVVTSGPHTQYF
>TRBV18
CASSLGQGDQPQHF
>TRBV7-2
CASSREPSFTGELFF
>TRBV2
CASSKGQAIPYEQYF
>TRBV29-1
CSVELGSNTDTQYF
>TRBV7-3
CATRTGQGYTF
>TRBV29-1
CSVEEQFF
>TRBV5-1
CASSPTGANYGYIF
>TRBV9
CASSPRRRGGGPSTNEKLFF
>TRBV7-9
CASSPTAGRLQFF
>TRBV7-9
CASSTSGAYNEQFF
>TRBV5-1
CASRLDRFSYEQYF
>TRBV18
CASSPPQGQETQYF
>TRBV19
CASTGTGTVNYGYTF
>TRBV9
CASSGQGADTQYF